This T cell receptor (beta chain) comes out of a study of T-cell memory formation after mild COVID-19. Whole-study findings and limits: There were some responding clones in pre-infection memory, which suggested that cross-reactive memory had joined. Contracting clones from day 15 to 85 had balanced CD4/CD8; later expanders favoured CD4+.

5'RACE primed at constant segments yielded TCR alpha and TCR beta cDNA libraries bearing sample barcodes and UMIs. One entry per CDR3 protein results from TCRdb running MiXCR on the 5' RACE reads. The sample lists about 500,000 distinct CDR3 sequences; roughly 20% were seen once. Regarding this clonotype: Its antigen is as yet unknown.

The sample was PBMCs or a T cell subset sorted from them (not recorded which). This sequence was found in an adult woman who had mild COVID-19 (a few samples of this study predate the infection). Cell type and time point are not known.

The CDR3 reads CASSSQGGTYEQYF. The CDR3 bases are TGTGCCAGCAGCTCCCAGGGGGGAACCTACGAGCAGTACTTC. The J gene is TRBJ2-7, the V gene TRBV12-3 or TRBV12-4, with D possibly being TRBD1 (7 bases). The CDR3 loop spans 14 amino acids. Trimming shortened V by 6 bases and J by 2 bases, and 14 bases separated the two germline ends.